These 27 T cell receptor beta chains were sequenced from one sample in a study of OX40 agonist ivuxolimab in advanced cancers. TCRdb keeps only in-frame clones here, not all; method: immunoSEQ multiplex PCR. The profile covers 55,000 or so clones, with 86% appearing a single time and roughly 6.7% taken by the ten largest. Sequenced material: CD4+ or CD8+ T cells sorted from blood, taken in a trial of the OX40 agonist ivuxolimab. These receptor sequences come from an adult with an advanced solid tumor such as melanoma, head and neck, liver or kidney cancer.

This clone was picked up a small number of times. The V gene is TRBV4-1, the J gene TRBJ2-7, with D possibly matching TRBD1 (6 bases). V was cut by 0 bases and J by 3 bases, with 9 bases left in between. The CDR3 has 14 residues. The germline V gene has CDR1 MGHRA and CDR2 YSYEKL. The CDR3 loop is CASSQDYRDYEQYF. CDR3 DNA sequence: TGCGCCAGCAGCCAAGACTACAGGGACTACGAGCAGTACTTC.

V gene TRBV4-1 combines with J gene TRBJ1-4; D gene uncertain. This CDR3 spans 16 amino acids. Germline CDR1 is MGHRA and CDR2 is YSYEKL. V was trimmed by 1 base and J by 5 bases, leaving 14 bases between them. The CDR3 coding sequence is TGCGCCAGCAGCCAAGGATACAGATTGAAAAATGAAAAACTGTTTTTT. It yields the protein CASSQGYRLKNEKLFF.

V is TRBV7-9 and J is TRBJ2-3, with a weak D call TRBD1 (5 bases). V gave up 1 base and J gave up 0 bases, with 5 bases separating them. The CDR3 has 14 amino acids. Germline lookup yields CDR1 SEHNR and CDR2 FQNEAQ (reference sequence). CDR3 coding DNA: TGTGCCAGCAGCTTAGAGGGGAGCACAGATACGCAGTATTTT. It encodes CASSLEGSTDTQYF. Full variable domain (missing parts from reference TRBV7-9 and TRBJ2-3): DTGVSQNPRHKITKRGQNVTFRCDPISEHNRLYWYRQTLGQGPEFLTYFQNEAQLEKSRLLSDRFSAERPKGSFSTLEIQRTEQGDSAMYLCASSLEGSTDTQYFGPGTRLTVL.

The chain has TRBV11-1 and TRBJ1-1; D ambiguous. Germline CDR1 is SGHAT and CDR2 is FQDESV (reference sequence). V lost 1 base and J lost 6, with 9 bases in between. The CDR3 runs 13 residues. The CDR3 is CASSLDVTSEAFF. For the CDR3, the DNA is TGTGCCAGCAGCTTAGATGTGACATCTGAAGCTTTCTTT.

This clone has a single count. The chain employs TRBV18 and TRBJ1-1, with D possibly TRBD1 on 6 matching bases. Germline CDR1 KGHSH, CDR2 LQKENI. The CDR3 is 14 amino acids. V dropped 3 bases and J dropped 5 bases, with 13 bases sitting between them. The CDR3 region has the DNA TGTGCCAGCTCACCTCCGGGGGCGAGGACTGAAGCTTTCTTT. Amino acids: CASSPPGARTEAFF.

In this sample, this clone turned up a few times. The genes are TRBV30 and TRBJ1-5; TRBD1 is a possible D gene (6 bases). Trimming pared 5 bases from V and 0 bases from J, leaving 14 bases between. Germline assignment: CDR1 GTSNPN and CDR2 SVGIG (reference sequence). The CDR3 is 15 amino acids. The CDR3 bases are TGTGCCTGGCCCACGGACAGCTTTAGCAATCAGCCCCAGCATTTT. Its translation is CAWPTDSFSNQPQHF.

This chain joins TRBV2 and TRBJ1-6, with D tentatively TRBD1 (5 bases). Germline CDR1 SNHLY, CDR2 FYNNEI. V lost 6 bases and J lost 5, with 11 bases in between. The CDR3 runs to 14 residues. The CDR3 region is CASRDIPNNSPLHF. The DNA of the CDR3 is TGTGCCAGCAGGGACATCCCCAATAATTCACCCCTCCACTTT. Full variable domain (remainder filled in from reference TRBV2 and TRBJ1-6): EPEVTQTPSHQVTQMGQEVILRCVPISNHLYFYWYRQILGQKVEFLVSFYNNEISEKSEIFDDQFSVERPDGSNFTLKIRSTKLEDSAMYFCASRDIPNNSPLHFGNGTRLTVT.

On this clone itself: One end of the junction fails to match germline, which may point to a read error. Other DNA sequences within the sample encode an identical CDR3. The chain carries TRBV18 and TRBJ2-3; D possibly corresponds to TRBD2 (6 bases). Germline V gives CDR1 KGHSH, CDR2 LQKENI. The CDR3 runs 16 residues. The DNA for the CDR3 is TGTGCCAGTTCACCACCAATAGCGGAAAACACAGATACGCAGTATTTT. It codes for CASSPPIAENTDTQYF. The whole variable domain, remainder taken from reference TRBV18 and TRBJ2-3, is NAGVMQNPRHLVRRRGQEARLRCSPMKGHSHVYWYRQLPEEGLKFMVYLQKENIIDESGMPKERFSAEFPKEGPSILRIQQVVRGDSAAYFCASSPPIAENTDTQYFGPGTRLTVL.

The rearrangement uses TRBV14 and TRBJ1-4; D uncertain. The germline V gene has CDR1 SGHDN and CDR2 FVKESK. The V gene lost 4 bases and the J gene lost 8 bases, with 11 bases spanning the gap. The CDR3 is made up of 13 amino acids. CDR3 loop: CASSPRRNEKLFF. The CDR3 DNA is TGTGCCAGCAGCCCCCGTAGGAACGAAAAACTGTTTTTT.

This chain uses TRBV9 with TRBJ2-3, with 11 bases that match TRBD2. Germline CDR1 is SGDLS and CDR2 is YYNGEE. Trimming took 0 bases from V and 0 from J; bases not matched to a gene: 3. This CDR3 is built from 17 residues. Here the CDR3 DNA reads TGTGCCAGCAGCGTAGGACTAGCGGGGACTAGCACAGATACGCAGTATTTT. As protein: CASSVGLAGTSTDTQYF.

This CDR3 reads CASSLAGYDTEAFF. In nucleotides, the CDR3 is TGTGCCAGCAGCTTAGCAGGGTACGACACTGAAGCTTTCTTT. The chain recombines TRBV11-2 with TRBJ1-1, with D possibly matching TRBD1 (5 bases). CDR3 length: 14 residues. Germline loops: CDR1 SGHAT, CDR2 FQNNGV. Trimming took 1 base from V and 3 from J, leaving 9 bases between them.

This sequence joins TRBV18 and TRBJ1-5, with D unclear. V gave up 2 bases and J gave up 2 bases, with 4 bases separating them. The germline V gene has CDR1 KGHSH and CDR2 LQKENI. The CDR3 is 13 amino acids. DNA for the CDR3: TGTGCCAGCTCACCAGAAGGCAATCAGCCCCAGCATTTT. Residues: CASSPEGNQPQHF.

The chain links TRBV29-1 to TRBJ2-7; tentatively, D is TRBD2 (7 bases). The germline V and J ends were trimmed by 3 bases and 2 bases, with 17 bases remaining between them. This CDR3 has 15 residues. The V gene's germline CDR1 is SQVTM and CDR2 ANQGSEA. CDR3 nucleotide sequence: TGCAGCGTTGACTGGGAGGGGGATGAGACCTACGAGCAGTACTTC. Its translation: CSVDWEGDETYEQYF.

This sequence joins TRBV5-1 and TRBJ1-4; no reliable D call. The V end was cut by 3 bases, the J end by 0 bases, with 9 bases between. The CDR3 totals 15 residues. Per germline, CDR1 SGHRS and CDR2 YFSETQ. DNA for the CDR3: TGCGCCAGCAGCTGGTCCTCCGCAACTAATGAAAAACTGTTTTTT. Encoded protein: CASSWSSATNEKLFF.

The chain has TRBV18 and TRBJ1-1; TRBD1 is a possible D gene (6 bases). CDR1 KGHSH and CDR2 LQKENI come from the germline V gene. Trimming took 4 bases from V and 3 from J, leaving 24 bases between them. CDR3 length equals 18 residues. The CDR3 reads CASSQNEVGGQSDTEAFF. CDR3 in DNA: TGTGCCAGCTCACAAAACGAAGTGGGGGGCCAGAGCGACACTGAAGCTTTCTTT. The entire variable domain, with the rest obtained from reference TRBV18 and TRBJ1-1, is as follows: NAGVMQNPRHLVRRRGQEARLRCSPMKGHSHVYWYRQLPEEGLKFMVYLQKENIIDESGMPKERFSAEFPKEGPSILRIQQVVRGDSAAYFCASSQNEVGGQSDTEAFFGQGTRLTVV.

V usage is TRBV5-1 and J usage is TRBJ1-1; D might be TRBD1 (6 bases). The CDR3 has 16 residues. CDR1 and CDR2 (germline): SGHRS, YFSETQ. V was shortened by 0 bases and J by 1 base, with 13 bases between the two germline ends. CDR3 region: CASSLAAGGGNTEAFF. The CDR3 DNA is TGCGCCAGCAGCTTGGCGGCGGGAGGGGGGAACACTGAAGCTTTCTTT.

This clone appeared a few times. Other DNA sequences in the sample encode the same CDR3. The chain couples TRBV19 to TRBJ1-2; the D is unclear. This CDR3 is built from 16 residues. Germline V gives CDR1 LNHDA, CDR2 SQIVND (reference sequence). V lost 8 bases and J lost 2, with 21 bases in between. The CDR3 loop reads CASSPNRLGPNYGYTF. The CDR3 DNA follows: TGTGCCAGTTCACCAAACCGGCTCGGCCCGAACTATGGCTACACCTTC.

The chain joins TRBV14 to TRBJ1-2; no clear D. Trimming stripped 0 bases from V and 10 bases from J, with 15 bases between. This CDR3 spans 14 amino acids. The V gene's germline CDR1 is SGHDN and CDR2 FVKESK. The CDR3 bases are TGTGCCAGCAGCCAAGATCTAAACAGCGGGCTCTACACCTTC. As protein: CASSQDLNSGLYTF.

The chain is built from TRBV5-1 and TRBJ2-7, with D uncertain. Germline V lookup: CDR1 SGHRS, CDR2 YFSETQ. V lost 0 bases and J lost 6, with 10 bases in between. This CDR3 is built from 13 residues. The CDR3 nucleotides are TGCGCCAGCAGCTTGGACATTAGCCTCGAGCAGTACTTC. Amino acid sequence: CASSLDISLEQYF. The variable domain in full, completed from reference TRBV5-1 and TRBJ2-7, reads KAGVTQTPRYLIKTRGQQVTLSCSPISGHRSVSWYQQTPGQGLQFLFEYFSETQRNKGNFPGRFSGRQFSNSRSEMNVSTLELGDSALYLCASSLDISLEQYFGPGTRLTVT.

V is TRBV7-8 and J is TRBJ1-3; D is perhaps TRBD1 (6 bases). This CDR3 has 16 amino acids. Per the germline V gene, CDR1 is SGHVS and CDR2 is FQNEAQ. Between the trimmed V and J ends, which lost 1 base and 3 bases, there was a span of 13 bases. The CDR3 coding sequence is TGTGCCAGCAGCTTAGGGGGGGCGGGAGGTGGAAACACCATATATTTT. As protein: CASSLGGAGGGNTIYF.

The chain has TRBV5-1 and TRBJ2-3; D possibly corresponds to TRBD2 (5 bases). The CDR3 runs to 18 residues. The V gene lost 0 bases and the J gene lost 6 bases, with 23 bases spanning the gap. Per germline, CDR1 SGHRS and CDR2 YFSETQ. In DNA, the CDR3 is TGCGCCAGCAGCTTGGAACTTTTCCGGGCCAACCGGGATGATACGCAGTATTTT. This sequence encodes CASSLELFRANRDDTQYF.

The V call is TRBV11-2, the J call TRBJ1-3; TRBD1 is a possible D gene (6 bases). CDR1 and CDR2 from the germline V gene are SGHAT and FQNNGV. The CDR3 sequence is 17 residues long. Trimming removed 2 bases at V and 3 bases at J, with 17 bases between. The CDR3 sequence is CASSLSSVTGNGNTIYF. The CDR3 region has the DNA TGTGCCAGCAGCTTATCATCAGTAACAGGGAATGGAAACACCATATATTTT.

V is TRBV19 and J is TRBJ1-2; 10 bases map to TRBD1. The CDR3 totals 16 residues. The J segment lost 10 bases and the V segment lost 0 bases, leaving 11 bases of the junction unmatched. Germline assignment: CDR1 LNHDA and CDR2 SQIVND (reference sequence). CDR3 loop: CASSIEHLTGTGDYTF. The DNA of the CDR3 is TGTGCCAGTAGTATAGAACACCTGACAGGGACAGGGGACTACACCTTC.

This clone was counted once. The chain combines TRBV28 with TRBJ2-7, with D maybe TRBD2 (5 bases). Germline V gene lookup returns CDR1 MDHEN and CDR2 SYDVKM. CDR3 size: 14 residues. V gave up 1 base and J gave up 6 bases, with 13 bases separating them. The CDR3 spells CASSLSAGESEQYF. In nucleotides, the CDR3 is TGTGCCAGCAGTTTATCGGCCGGGGAGAGCGAGCAGTACTTC.

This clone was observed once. In DNA form, the CDR3 reads TGCAGCGTTGAAGATCTGGCGCAGCCCCAGCATTTT. Its translation: CSVEDLAQPQHF. This rearrangement joins TRBV29-1 to TRBJ1-5; D unclear. The CDR3 is 12 residues long. Germline CDR1 is SQVTM and CDR2 is ANQGSEA. Trimming shortened V by 0 bases and J by 7 bases, and 7 bases separated the two germline ends.

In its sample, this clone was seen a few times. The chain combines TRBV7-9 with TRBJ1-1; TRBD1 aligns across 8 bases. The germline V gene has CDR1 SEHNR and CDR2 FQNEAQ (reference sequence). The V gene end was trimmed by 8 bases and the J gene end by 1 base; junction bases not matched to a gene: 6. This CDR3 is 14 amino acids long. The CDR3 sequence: CASGATGANTEAFF. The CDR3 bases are TGTGCCAGCGGGGCGACAGGGGCGAACACTGAAGCTTTCTTT.

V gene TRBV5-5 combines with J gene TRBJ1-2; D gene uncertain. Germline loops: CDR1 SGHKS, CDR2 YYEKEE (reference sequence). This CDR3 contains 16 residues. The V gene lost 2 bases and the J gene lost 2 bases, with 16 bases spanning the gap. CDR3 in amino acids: CASSLADPGRNYGYTF. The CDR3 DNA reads TGTGCCAGCAGCTTAGCCGACCCCGGTAGGAACTATGGCTACACCTTC.